These 9 T cell receptor beta chains came from one sample sequenced in a study of blood T cell repertoires in COVID-19. The repertoire was sequenced with immunoSEQ multiplex PCR; TCRdb's copy has only in-frame clones and lacks some. Of 280,000 or so clones in the sample, around 86% were seen once. The sample was peripheral blood. All receptors derive from a woman in her 30s who had recovered from COVID-19.

The chain has TRBV29-1 and TRBJ2-5; D might be TRBD2 (6 bases). Trimming left V 4 bases short and J 5 bases short, with 11 bases between. The CDR3 covers 12 residues. Germline V gene lookup returns CDR1 SQVTM and CDR2 ANQGSEA. CDR3 loop: CSVVGRSETQYF. For the CDR3, the DNA is TGCAGCGTTGTGGGGAGGAGTGAGACCCAGTACTTC.

The chain employs TRBV27 and TRBJ2-3; TRBD2 is a possible D gene (7 bases). V was pared by 6 bases and J by 2 bases, with 15 bases between. Looked up from germline, CDR1 is MNHEY and CDR2 is SMNVEV (reference sequence). This CDR3 region has 15 residues. The CDR3 sequence is CASRAGAPATDTQYF. CDR3 nucleotides: TGTGCCAGCAGGGCGGGGGCGCCCGCCACAGATACGCAGTATTTT.

The chain joins TRBV29-1 to TRBJ1-2, with a weak D call TRBD1 (5 bases). CDR3 length: 15 residues. Germline-derived CDR1 and CDR2 are SQVTM and ANQGSEA. V lost 0 bases and J 7 bases, leaving 18 bases between the germline ends. The chain's CDR3 is CSVEDLPSGGGGYTF. As DNA, the CDR3 is TGCAGCGTTGAAGATCTCCCTAGTGGGGGAGGTGGCTACACCTTC. Looking up the rest from reference TRBV29-1 and TRBJ1-2 gives the full variable domain: SAVISQKPSRDICQRGTSLTIQCQVDSQVTMMFWYRQQPGQSLTLIATANQGSEATYESGFVIDKFPISRPNLTFSTLTVSNMSPEDSSIYLCSVEDLPSGGGGYTFGSGTRLTVV.

A single count supports this clone. This chain uses TRBV27 with TRBJ1-4; TRBD1 aligns across 8 bases. V shed 6 bases and J 6 bases; nucleotides not matched to a gene: 15. The CDR3 loop spans 17 amino acids. From germline, CDR1 is MNHEY and CDR2 SMNVEV (reference sequence). For the CDR3, the DNA is TGTGCCAGCAGGGAGAGACAGGGGTTAATTGACGATGAAAAACTGTTTTTT. The encoded protein is CASRERQGLIDDEKLFF.

The chain is built from TRBV2 and TRBJ2-2; 9 bases match TRBD1. Per the germline V gene, CDR1 is SNHLY and CDR2 is FYNNEI. This CDR3 has 17 amino acids. Trimming at V came to 4 bases and at J to 0 bases, leaving 6 bases not matched to a gene. CDR3 nucleotides: TGTGCCAGCAGTGGTACAGGGGGCCCGGCGAACACCGGGGAGCTGTTTTTT. The encoded protein is CASSGTGGPANTGELFF.

The genes are TRBV2 and TRBJ2-1, with 11 positions matching TRBD1. The CDR3 consists of 14 residues. The germline V gene has CDR1 SNHLY and CDR2 FYNNEI. V was pared by 6 bases and J by 8 bases, with 6 bases of the junction left unmatched. CDR3 amino acids: CASSRDRGGDEQFF. The CDR3 DNA reads TGTGCCAGCAGCAGGGACAGGGGGGGCGATGAGCAGTTCTTC.

Here the CDR3 DNA reads TGTGCCAGCAGGGGACAGGTGGACACCGGGGAGCTGTTTTTT. Amino acid sequence: CASRGQVDTGELFF. The chain uses TRBV2 and TRBJ2-2, with 8 bases aligning to TRBD1. Germline CDR1 is SNHLY and CDR2 is FYNNEI. V shed 6 bases and J 3 bases; nucleotides not matched to a gene: 3. CDR3 length: 14 residues.

The rearrangement links TRBV5-1 to TRBJ2-3, with D unclear. V shed 1 base and J shed 2 bases, with 11 bases lying between them. In germline, CDR1 is SGHRS, CDR2 YFSETQ. This CDR3 region has 15 residues. The CDR3: CASSLPSGSTDTQYF. As DNA, the CDR3 is TGCGCCAGCAGCTTGCCCTCCGGGTCCACAGATACGCAGTATTTT.

The V gene is TRBV27, the J gene TRBJ2-1; 9 bases agree with TRBD1. J gave up 9 bases and V 4 bases, and 4 bases lay outside the gene matches. CDR1 MNHEY and CDR2 SMNVEV come from the germline V gene (reference sequence). CDR3 length: 13 amino acids. CDR3 amino acids: CASSWTGAGEQFF. The CDR3 DNA reads TGTGCCAGCAGTTGGACAGGGGCCGGTGAGCAGTTCTTC.